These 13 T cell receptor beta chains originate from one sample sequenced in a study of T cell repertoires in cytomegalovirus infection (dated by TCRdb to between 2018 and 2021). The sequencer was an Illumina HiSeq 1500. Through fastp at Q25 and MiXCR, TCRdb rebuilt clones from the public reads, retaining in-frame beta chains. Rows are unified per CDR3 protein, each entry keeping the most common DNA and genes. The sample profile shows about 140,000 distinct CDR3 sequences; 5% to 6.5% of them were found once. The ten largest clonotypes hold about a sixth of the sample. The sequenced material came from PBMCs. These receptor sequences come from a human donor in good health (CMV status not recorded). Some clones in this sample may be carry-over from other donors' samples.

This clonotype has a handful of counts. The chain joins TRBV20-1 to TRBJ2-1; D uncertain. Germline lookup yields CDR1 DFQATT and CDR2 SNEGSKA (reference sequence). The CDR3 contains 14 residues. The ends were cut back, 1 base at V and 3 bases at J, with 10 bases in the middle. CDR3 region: CSARGAAHYNEQFF. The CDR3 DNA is TGCAGTGCTAGAGGCGCGGCTCACTACAATGAGCAGTTCTTC.

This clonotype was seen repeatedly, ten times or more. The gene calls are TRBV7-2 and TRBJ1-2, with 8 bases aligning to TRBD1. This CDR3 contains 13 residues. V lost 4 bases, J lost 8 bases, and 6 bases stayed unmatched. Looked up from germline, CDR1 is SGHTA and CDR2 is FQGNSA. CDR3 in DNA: TGTGCCAGCAGCTCGACAGGGGCGGGAGGCTACACCTTC. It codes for CASSSTGAGGYTF.

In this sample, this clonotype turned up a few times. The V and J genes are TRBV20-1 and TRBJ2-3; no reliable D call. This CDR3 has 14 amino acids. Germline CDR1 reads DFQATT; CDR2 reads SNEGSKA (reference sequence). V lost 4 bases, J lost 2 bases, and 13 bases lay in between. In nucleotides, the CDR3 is TGCAGTGCTAAACCGGGCCTTTCCACAGATACGCAGTATTTT. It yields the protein CSAKPGLSTDTQYF.

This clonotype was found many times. The CDR3 bases are TGTGCCAGCAGCCAAGGGCAGGGGGCGCGATTAGATGAGCAGTTCTTC. Encoded protein: CASSQGQGARLDEQFF. This chain connects TRBV4-2 to TRBJ2-1; TRBD1 matches at 8 bases. V shed 1 base and J 8 bases; nucleotides not matched to a gene: 10. The CDR3 is 16 amino acids. In germline, CDR1 is LGHNA, CDR2 YNFKEQ.

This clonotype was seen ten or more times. CDR3 nucleotide sequence: TGTGCCAGCAGCTTCGTCCCAGCGGCATTTGAAGCTTTCTTT. This codes for CASSFVPAAFEAFF. The V call is TRBV7-9, the J call TRBJ1-1; D gene uncertain. V was pared by 3 bases and J by 7 bases, with 15 bases between. The CDR3 length is 14 residues. Germline V gives CDR1 SEHNR, CDR2 FQNEAQ (reference sequence).

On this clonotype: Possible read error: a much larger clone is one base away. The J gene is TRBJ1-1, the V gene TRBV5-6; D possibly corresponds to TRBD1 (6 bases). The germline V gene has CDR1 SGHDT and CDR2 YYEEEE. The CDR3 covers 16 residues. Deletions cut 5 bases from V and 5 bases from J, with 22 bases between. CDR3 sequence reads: CASSWDRRGYRTEAFF. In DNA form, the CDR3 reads TGTGCCAGCAGTTGGGATCGGAGGGGGTATCGTACTGAAGCTTTCTTT. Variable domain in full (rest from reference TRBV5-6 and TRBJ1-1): DAGVTQSPTHLIKTRGQQVTLRCSPKSGHDTVSWYQQALGQGPQFIFQYYEEEERQRGNFPDRFSGHQFPNYSSELNVNALLLGDSALYLCASSWDRRGYRTEAFFGQGTRLTVV.

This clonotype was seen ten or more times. In DNA, the CDR3 is TGTGCCAGCAGTTTGCCGGGACAGGGTACCTACGAGCAGTACTTC. Protein sequence: CASSLPGQGTYEQYF. The rearrangement links TRBV28 to TRBJ2-7; 9 bases map to TRBD1. CDR1 and CDR2 (germline): MDHEN, SYDVKM. Trimming removed 3 bases from V and 2 bases from J; junction bases left unmatched: 5. CDR3 length equals 15 residues.

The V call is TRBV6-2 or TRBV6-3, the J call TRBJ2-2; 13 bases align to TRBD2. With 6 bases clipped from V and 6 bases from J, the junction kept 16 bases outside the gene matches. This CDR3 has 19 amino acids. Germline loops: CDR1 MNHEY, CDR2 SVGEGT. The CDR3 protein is CASSPDLGLAGKRAGELFF. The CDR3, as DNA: TGTGCCAGCAGCCCTGACCTGGGACTAGCGGGGAAGAGGGCCGGGGAGCTGTTTTTT.

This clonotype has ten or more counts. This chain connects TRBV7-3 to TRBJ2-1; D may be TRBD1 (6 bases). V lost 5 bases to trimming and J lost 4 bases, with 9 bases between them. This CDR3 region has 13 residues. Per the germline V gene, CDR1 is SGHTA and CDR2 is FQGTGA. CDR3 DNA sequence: TGTGCCAGCAGCATTGGACAGTACAATGAGCAGTTCTTC. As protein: CASSIGQYNEQFF.

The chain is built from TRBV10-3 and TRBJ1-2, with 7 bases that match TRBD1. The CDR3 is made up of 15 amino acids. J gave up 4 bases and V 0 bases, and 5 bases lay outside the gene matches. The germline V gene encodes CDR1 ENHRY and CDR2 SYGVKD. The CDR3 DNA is TGTGCCATCAGTGAGTCAACAGGGGATGGCTATGGCTACACCTTC. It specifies CAISESTGDGYGYTF.

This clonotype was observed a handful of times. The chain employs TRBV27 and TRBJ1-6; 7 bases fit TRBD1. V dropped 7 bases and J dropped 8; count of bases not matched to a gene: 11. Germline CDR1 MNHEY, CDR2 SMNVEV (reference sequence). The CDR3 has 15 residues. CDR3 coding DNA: TGTGCCAGCAAGTTGCCAGGGGGGGGTGATTCACCCCTCCACTTT. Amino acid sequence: CASKLPGGGDSPLHF.

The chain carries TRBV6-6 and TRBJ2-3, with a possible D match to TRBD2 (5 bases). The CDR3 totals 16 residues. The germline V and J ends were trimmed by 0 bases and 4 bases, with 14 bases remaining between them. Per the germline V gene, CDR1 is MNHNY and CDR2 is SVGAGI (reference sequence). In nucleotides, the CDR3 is TGTGCCAGCAGTTACTCGAGGGTCCCGACGGCAGATACGCAGTATTTT. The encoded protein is CASSYSRVPTADTQYF.

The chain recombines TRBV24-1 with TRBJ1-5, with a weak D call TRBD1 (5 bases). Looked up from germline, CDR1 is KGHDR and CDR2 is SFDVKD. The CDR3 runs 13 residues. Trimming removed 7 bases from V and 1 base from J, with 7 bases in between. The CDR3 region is CATSQGSNQPQHF. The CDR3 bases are TGTGCCACCAGCCAGGGAAGCAATCAGCCCCAGCATTTT.